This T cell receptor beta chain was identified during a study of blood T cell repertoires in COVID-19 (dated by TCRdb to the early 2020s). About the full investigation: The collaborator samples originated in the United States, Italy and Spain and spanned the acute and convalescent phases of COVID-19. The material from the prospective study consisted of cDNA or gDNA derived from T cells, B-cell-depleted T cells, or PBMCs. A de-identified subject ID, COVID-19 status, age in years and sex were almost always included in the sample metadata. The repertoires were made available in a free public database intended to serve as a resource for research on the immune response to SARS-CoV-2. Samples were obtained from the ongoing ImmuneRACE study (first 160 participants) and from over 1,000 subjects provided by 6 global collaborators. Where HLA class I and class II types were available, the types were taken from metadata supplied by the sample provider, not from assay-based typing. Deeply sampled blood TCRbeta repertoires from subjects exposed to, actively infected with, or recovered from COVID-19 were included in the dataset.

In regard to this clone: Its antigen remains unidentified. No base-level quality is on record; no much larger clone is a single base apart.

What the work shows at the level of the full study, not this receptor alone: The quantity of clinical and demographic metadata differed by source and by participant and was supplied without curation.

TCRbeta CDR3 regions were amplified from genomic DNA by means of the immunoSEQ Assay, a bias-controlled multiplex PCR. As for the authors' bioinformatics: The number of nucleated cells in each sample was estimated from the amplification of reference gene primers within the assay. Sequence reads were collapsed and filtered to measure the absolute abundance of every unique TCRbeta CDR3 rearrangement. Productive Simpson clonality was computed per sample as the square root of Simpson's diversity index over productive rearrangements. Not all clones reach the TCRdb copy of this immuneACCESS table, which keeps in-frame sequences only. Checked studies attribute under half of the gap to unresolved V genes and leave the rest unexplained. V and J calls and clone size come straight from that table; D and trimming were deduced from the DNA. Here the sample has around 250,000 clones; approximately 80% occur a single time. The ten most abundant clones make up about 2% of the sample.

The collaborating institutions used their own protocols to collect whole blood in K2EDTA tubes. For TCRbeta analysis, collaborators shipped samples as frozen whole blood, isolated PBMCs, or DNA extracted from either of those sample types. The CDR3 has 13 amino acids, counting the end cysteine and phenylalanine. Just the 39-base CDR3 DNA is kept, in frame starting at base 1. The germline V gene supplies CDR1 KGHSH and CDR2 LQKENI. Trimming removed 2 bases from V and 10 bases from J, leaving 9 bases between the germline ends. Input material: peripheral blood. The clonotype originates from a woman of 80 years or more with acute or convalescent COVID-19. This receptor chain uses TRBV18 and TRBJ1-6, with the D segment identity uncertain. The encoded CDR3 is CASSPGRESPLHF. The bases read TGTGCCAGCTCACCAGGGCGGGAATCACCCCTCCACTTT.